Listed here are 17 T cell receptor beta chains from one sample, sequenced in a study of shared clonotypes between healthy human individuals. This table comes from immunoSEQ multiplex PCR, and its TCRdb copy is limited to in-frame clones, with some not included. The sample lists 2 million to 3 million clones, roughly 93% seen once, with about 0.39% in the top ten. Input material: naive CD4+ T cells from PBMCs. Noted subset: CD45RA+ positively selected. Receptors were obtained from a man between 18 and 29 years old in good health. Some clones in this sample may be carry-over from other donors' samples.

The CDR3 protein is CASSPIGGAIAGYTF. The CDR3 DNA reads TGTGCCAGCAGCCCTATAGGGGGCGCGATAGCTGGCTACACCTTC. This chain links TRBV7-2 with TRBJ1-2; 7 bases align to TRBD1. J gave up 7 bases and V 5 bases, and 13 bases lay outside the gene matches. The germline CDR1 and CDR2 sequences are SGHTA and FQGNSA. The CDR3 consists of 15 residues. The whole variable domain, remainder taken from reference TRBV7-2 and TRBJ1-2, is GAGVSQSPSNKVTEKGKDVELRCDPISGHTALYWYRQSLGQGLEFLIYFQGNSAPDKSGLPSDRFSAERTGGSVSTLTIQRTQQEDSAVYLCASSPIGGAIAGYTFGSGTRLTVV.

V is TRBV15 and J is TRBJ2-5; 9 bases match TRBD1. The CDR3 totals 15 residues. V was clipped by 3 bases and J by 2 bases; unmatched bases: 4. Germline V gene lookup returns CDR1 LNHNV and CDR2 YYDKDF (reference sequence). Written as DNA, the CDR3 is TGTGCCACCAGCAGGGGGGACAGGGTTCAAGAGACCCAGTACTTC. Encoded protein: CATSRGDRVQETQYF.

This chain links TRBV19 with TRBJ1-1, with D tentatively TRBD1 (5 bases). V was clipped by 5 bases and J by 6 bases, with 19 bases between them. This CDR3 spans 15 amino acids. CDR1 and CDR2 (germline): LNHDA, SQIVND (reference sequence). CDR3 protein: CASSVVPQGIPEAFF. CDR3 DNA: TGTGCCAGTAGTGTCGTACCCCAGGGAATCCCTGAAGCTTTCTTT.

The CDR3 region is CASSATGDGNTIYF. As DNA, the CDR3 is TGTGCCAGCAGTGCAACAGGGGATGGAAACACCATATATTTT. The J gene is TRBJ1-3, the V gene TRBV6-1; 7 nucleotides agree with TRBD1. Germline V gene data show CDR1 as MNHNS and CDR2 as SASEGT. J gave up 3 bases and V 4 bases, and 3 bases lay outside the gene matches. This CDR3 has 14 amino acids.

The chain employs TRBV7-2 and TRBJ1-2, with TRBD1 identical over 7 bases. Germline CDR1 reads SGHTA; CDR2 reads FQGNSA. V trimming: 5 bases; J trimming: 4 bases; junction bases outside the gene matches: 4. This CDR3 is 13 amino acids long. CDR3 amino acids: CASSTGQLYGYTF. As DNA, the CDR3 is TGTGCCAGCAGCACGGGACAGCTCTATGGCTACACCTTC.

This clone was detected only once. CDR3 nucleotide sequence: TGTGCCAGCACTGATACAGGGCCCATCTATGGCTACACCTTC. Translated, it gives CASTDTGPIYGYTF. This chain uses TRBV2 with TRBJ1-2; TRBD1 is a possible D gene (6 bases). Deletions cut 7 bases from V and 4 bases from J, with 16 bases between. The CDR3 has 14 amino acids. The germline CDR1 and CDR2 sequences are SNHLY and FYNNEI.

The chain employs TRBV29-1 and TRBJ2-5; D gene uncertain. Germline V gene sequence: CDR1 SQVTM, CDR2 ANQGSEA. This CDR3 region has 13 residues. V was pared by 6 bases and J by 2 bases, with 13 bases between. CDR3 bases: TGCAGCGTCCCAGCAAAGCCGCAAGAGACCCAGTACTTC. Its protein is CSVPAKPQETQYF. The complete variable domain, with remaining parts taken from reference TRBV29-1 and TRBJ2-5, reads SAVISQKPSRDICQRGTSLTIQCQVDSQVTMMFWYRQQPGQSLTLIATANQGSEATYESGFVIDKFPISRPNLTFSTLTVSNMSPEDSSIYLCSVPAKPQETQYFGPGTRLLVL.

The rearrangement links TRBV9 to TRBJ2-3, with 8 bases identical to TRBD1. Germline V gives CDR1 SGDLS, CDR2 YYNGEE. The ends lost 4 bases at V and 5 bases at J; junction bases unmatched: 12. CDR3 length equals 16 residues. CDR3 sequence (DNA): TGTGCCAGCAGCACCCGACAGGGGTGGAGGGAAGATACGCAGTATTTT. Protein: CASSTRQGWREDTQYF.

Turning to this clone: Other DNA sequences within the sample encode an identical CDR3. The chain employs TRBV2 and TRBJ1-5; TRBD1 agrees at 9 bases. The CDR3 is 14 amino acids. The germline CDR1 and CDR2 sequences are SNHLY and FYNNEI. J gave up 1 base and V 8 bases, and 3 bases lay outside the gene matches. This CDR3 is CASRGTGSNQPQHF. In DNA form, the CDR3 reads TGTGCCAGCCGAGGGACAGGGAGCAATCAGCCCCAGCATTTT.

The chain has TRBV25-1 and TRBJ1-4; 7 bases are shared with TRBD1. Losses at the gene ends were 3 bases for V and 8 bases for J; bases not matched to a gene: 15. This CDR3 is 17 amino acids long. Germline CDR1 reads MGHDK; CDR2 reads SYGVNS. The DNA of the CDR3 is TGTGCCAGCAGTGACCATAGGGGACAGCAACGGAGCGAAAAACTGTTTTTT. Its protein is CASSDHRGQQRSEKLFF.

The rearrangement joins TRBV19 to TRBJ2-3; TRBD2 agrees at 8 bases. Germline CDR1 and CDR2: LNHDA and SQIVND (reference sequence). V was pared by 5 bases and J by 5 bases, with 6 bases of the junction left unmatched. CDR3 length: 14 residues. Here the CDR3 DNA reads TGTGCCAGTAGTCCCCGGACTAGCCTAGATACGCAGTATTTT. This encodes CASSPRTSLDTQYF.

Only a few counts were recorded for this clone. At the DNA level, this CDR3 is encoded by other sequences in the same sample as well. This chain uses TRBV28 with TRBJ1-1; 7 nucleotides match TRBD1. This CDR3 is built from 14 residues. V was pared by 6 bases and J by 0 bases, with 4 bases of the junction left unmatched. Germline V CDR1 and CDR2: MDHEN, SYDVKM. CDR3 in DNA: TGTGCCAGCAGCCGGGACAGCTTGAACACTGAAGCTTTCTTT. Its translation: CASSRDSLNTEAFF. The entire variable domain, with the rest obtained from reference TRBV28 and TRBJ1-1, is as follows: DVKVTQSSRYLVKRTGEKVFLECVQDMDHENMFWYRQDPGLGLRLIYFSYDVKMKEKGDIPEGYSVSREKKERFSLILESASTNQTSMYLCASSRDSLNTEAFFGQGTRLTVV.

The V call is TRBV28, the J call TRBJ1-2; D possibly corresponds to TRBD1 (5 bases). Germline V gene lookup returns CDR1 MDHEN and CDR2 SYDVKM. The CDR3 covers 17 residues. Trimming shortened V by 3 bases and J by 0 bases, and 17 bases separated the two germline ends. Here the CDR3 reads CASSLGGAHASNYGYTF. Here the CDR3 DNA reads TGTGCCAGCAGTTTGGGAGGGGCCCATGCTTCTAACTATGGCTACACCTTC.

The CDR3 protein is CASSLGLAGGLNSYEQYF. CDR3 nucleotide sequence: TGTGCCAGTAGCCTGGGACTAGCGGGAGGACTGAACTCCTACGAGCAGTACTTC. The chain recombines TRBV19 with TRBJ2-7, with TRBD2 matching over 15 bases. This CDR3 comprises 18 residues. Germline V gene lookup returns CDR1 LNHDA and CDR2 SQIVND (reference sequence). Losses at the gene ends were 6 bases for V and 0 bases for J; bases not matched to a gene: 9.

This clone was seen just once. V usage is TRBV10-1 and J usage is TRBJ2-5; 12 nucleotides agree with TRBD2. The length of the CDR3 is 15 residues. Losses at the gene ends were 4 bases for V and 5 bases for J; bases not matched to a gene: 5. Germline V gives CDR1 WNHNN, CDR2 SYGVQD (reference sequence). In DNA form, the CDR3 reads TGCGCCAGCAGTGCGACTAGCGGGAGATCGGAGACCCAGTACTTC. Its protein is CASSATSGRSETQYF.

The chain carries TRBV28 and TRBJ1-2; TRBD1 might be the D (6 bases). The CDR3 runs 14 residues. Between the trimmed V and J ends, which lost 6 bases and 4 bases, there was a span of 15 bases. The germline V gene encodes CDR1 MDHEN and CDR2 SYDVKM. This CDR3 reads CASRMNRGGYGYTF. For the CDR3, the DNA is TGTGCCAGCAGGATGAATAGAGGGGGCTATGGCTACACCTTC.

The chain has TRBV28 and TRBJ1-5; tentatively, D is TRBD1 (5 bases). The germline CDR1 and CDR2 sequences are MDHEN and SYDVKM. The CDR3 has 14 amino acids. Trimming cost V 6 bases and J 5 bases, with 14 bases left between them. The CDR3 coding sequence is TGTGCCAGCAGCCCCGGGACTTCGGATCAGCCCCAGCATTTT. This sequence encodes CASSPGTSDQPQHF.